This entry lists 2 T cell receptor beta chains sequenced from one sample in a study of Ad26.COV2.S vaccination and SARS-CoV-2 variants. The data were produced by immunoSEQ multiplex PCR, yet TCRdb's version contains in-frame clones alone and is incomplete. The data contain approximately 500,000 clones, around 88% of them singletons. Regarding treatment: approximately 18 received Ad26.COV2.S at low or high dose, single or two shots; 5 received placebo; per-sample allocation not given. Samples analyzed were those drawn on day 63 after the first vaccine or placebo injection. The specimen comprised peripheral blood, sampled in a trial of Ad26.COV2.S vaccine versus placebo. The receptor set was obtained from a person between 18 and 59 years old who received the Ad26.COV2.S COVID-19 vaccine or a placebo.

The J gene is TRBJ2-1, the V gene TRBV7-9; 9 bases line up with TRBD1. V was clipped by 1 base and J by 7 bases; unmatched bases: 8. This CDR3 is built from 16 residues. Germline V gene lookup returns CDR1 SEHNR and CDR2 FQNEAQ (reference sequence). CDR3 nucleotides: TGTGCCAGCAGCTTAGAAACCGGGACAGGGTCGAATGAGCAGTTCTTC. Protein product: CASSLETGTGSNEQFF.

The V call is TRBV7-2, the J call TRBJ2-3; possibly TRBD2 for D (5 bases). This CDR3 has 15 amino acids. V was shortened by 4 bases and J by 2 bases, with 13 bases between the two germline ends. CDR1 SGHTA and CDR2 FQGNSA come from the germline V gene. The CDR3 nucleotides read TGTGCCAGCAGCTCGGAGGCCCGGGACACAGATACGCAGTATTTT. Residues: CASSSEARDTDTQYF.